This T cell receptor (beta chain) was captured by sequencing in a study of T cell responses to AZD1222 COVID-19 vaccine. Study outcomes and limitations: Rises in breadth and depth of Spike-specific TCRs came after two AZD1222 doses.

The assay was immunoSEQ multiplex PCR, and TCRdb's table has in-frame clones only and misses some. The data hold under 300,000 clones, with more than 80% observed a single time. On this clone itself: Antigen: not known.

Germline CDR1 MGHRA, CDR2 YSYEKL. J gave up 4 bases and V 1 base, and 8 bases lay outside the gene matches. This CDR3 has 17 amino acids. The clonotype was recovered from an adult in good health. The starting material was peripheral blood, obtained on day 0 of AZD1222 vaccination. This rearrangement joins TRBV4-1 to TRBJ2-1; 9 bases line up with TRBD2. The CDR3, as DNA: TGCGCCAGCAGCCAAGGGATACTAGCGGGCGTTTACAATGAGCAGTTCTTC. Encoded protein: CASSQGILAGVYNEQFF.